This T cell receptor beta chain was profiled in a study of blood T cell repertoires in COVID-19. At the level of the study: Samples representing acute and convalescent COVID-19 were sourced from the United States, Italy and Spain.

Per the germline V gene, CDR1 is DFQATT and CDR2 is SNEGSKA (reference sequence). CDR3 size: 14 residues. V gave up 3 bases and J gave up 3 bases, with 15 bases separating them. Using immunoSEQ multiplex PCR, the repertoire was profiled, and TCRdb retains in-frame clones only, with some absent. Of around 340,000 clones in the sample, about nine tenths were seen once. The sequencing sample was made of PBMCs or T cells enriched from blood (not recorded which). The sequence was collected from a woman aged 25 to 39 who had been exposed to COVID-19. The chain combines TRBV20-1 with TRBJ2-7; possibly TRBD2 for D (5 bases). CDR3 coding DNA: TGCAGTGCTAGTTTAACTAGTGGAGGCTACGAGCAGTACTTC. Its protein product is CSASLTSGGYEQYF.